This TCR beta chain was obtained from a study of OX40 agonist ivuxolimab in advanced cancers. The overall study: People who had prior anti-PD-1, anti-PD-L1 or anti-CTLA-4 therapy could take part, and under 45% had some.

Clones were sequenced by immunoSEQ multiplex PCR, and TCRdb holds only the in-frame ones, with some missing. The sample includes about 120,000 clones, over 85% of them seen just once. Trimming took 4 bases from V and 7 from J, leaving 21 bases between them. This CDR3 region has 17 residues. Germline V gives CDR1 SGHNT, CDR2 YYREEE (reference sequence). This sample comprised CD4+ or CD8+ T cells sorted from blood, obtained in a trial of the OX40 agonist ivuxolimab. V is TRBV5-4 and J is TRBJ1-6; D is uncertain. The origin of this receptor is an adult with an advanced solid tumor such as melanoma, head and neck, liver or kidney cancer. The CDR3 nucleotides are TGTGCCAGCAGCCGCGATACGAGGACCCAGCTAAATTCACCCCTCCACTTT. It is translated as CASSRDTRTQLNSPLHF.